This TCR beta chain was obtained from a study of Graves' ophthalmopathy and Graves' hyperthyroidism (dated by TCRdb to about 2018). With respect to the entire study: Peripheral blood samples were taken at the time of initial diagnosis, before any treatment was given. The study used signatures of the TCR beta repertoire to tell Graves' ophthalmopathy apart from Graves' hyperthyroidism and to predict which patients would progress to ophthalmopathy. In total, approximately 140 blood samples were TCR-sequenced: fewer than 50 ophthalmopathy, some 75 hyperthyroidism and approximately 17 hyperthyroidism-to-ophthalmopathy patients. To explore V-J signatures that separate ophthalmopathy from hyperthyroidism, a discovery set of about a hundred patients was enrolled, consisting of 40 to 45 with ophthalmopathy and around 57 with stable hyperthyroidism. The independent validation cohort included about 19 hyperthyroidism patients plus 17 patients who later progressed from hyperthyroidism to ophthalmopathy. In roughly six hyperthyroidism patients, T-cell repertoires of thyroid tissue and blood were compared. Following sample collection, hyperthyroidism patients were given methimazole at a starting dose of 30 mg daily, and ophthalmopathy patients were given high-dose intravenous methylprednisolone. The roughly 91 discovery patients were randomly split 7:3 into training and test sets. What the study reported, not specific to this receptor: Most expanded thyroid clonotypes with a frequency above 0.001 also appeared in blood, which suggests that blood repertoires may reflect the immune response in the thyroid. No statistical method was used to set the sample size in advance, and the investigators knew which group each participant was assigned to. In validation, the model predicted ophthalmopathy progression with 55% to 71% sensitivity and approximately 75% specificity; roughly eleven predicted patients were CT-confirmed with GO in a median of approximately six months. The 13-signature model separated ophthalmopathy from stable hyperthyroidism with roughly 88% sensitivity and almost 84% specificity in cross-validation, and 80%/75% in the test set.

Comments on this clonotype: Its antigen is currently not known. Per-base quality was not reported, and no clone a single base away is much larger than it.

For repertoire sequencing, the TCR beta CDR3 regions were amplified from RNA transcripts. The first round was an RT-PCR using HTBI primers with the Qiagen OneStep RT-PCR kit, and this first round was followed by a second-round multiplex PCR, then size selection and purification. Libraries were sequenced paired-end with 100 bp reads on an Illumina HiSeq2000. The study's processing was this. Reads were processed with SOAPnuke, discarding reads with adapters, uncalled bases, mean Phred below 15, or no exact constant-primer or identifier match. COPE v1.2.5 was used to merge the high-quality paired reads. Clonotypes were defined as unique nucleotide sequences and were aligned to IMGT TRB V, D and J references using MiTCR v1.1. The analysis was limited to V-J combinations with a frequency above 0.0001, which together covered 99.2% of repertoires. A TCR clonal expansion and chaos score per V-J combination was defined as the ratio of F50 clonal expansion to chaos observed in the TCRdist matrix. Features were reduced by Welch's t-statistics and random forest to 10 to 15 V-J combinations, which fed a naive Bayes classifier. The similarity between thyroid and blood repertoires was quantified using the Morisita-Horn index. The public reads were reanalyzed by TCRdb: fastp trimming at Q25, MiXCR alignment, in-frame beta chains only. Entries that share a CDR3 protein sequence are merged under the most common genes and DNA. The V and J calls come from TCRdb's annotation, not from the publication. Here the sample has roughly 230,000 distinct CDR3 sequences; around a fifth occur a single time. Roughly 44% of the sample is held by the ten biggest clonotypes.

Ophthalmopathy patients were characterized by moderately to severely active disease, a Clinical Activity Score of at least 3, a NOSPECS grade of at least 4, and a disease duration under 3 months. Patients with other autoimmune diseases, uncontrolled infections, pregnancy or lactation were excluded. Diagnosis was based on clinical symptoms, serum thyroxine, TRAb, thyroid ultrasound and orbital computed tomography. Ficoll-Paque density gradient centrifugation was used to isolate PBMCs from around 10 ml of fresh peripheral blood. Total RNA was extracted with Trizol reagent and quality-checked on an Agilent 2100 Bioanalyzer. The sequence came from a woman in her forties or fifties with Graves' ophthalmopathy. Donor details come from another sample of the same person, matched by shared clones. Sequenced: peripheral blood.

In nucleotides, the sequence is TGTGCCAGCAGTGACCTAGGCGCTGAAGCTTTCTTT. Translated, it reads CASSDLGAEAFF. The V gene is TRBV2 and the J gene is TRBJ1-1, with the D segment identity uncertain. Including cysteine and phenylalanine, the CDR3 has 12 amino acids. Only the CDR3 DNA stays, 36 bases, in frame from base 1. CDR1 and CDR2 (SNHLY, FYNNEI) derive from the germline V gene. Deletion took 3 bases off V and 6 bases off J, with a span of 8 bases between the germline ends.